The rows below give T cell receptor beta chains drawn from one sample of a study of PD-L1 blockade in urothelial cancer. Using immunoSEQ multiplex PCR, the repertoire was profiled, and TCRdb retains in-frame clones only, with some absent. Among about 45,000 clones listed, around 80% were seen once. The sample in question was PBMCs, obtained around atezolizumab (anti-PD-L1) treatment. The receptors shown here come from a man aged 60 to 69 with urothelial cancer. CDR3s include the opening cysteine and the closing phenylalanine or tryptophan. A D gene is named only where the DNA matches it firmly. The size of a clone is reported for some rows only, either as once, few or many, or as a class for expanded clones.

NA	TRBV19	15	few	TRBJ2-1	TGTGCCAGTAGTATAGAGCGGAGCTCCTACAATGAGCAGTTCTTC	CASSIERSSYNEQFF
TRBD2	TRBV18	17	NA	TRBJ2-5	TGTGCCAGCTCACCGGGCACTAGCGGGAGTTTCGGAGAGACCCAGTACTTC	CASSPGTSGSFGETQYF
TRBD2	TRBV11-2	15	NA	TRBJ2-5	TGTGCCAGCACCCAGGGACTAGCGGAACAAGAGACCCAGTACTTC	CASTQGLAEQETQYF
TRBD2	TRBV6-5	15	NA	TRBJ2-7	TGTGCCAGCAGAACTAGCGGGAGTAGGGTCTCCGAGCAGTACTTC	CASRTSGSRVSEQYF
TRBD1	TRBV5-1	15	NA	TRBJ2-5	TGCGCCAGCAGCTTGGCGGACAGGGGTGGGGAGACCCAGTACTTC	CASSLADRGGETQYF
NA	TRBV13	15	NA	TRBJ2-1	TGTGCCAGCAGCTCCGTTAACCAACTAGGAAATGAGCAGTTCTTC	CASSSVNQLGNEQFF
TRBD2	TRBV27	14	few	TRBJ2-1	TGTGCCAGCAGTTTTCTAGCGGGAGGGTATGAGCAGTTCTTC	CASSFLAGGYEQFF
NA	TRBV5-1	15	NA	TRBJ1-2	TGCGCCAGCAGCTTGGAATGGGGCCATAACTATGGCTACACCTTC	CASSLEWGHNYGYTF
NA	TRBV19	14	large	TRBJ1-2	TGTGCCAGTACCCCACCGGGACTGCAATATGGCTACACCTTC	CASTPPGLQYGYTF
TRBD2	TRBV10-3	19	many	TRBJ2-1	TGTGCCATCAGTGAATGGGGACTAGCCGCACCCACCATCTTCAATGAGCAGTTCTTC	CAISEWGLAAPTIFNEQFF
TRBD1	TRBV29-1	16	once	TRBJ1-3	TGCAGCGTTGAAGATCGCGGCAGGGGGACTGGAAACACCATATATTTT	CSVEDRGRGTGNTIYF
NA	TRBV5-4	17	NA	TRBJ2-1	TGTGCCAGCAGCTTAAACCCCACCATGAGCTCCTACAATGAGCAGTTCTTC	CASSLNPTMSSYNEQFF
NA	TRBV27	14	NA	TRBJ1-6	TGTGCCAGCACTCAATGGGGAGGTGGTTCACCCCTCCACTTT	CASTQWGGGSPLHF
NA	TRBV2	13	NA	TRBJ1-4	TGTGCCAGCAGAAGTCGGACTAATGAAAAACTGTTTTTT	CASRSRTNEKLFF
NA	TRBV13	13	NA	TRBJ2-1	TGTGCCAGCAGCTTGAGGCGGGCTGGTGAGCAGTTCTTC	CASSLRRAGEQFF
NA	TRBV29-1	12	NA	TRBJ1-5	TGCAGCGTTGGGGGGGTTAATCAGCCCCAGCATTTT	CSVGGVNQPQHF
TRBD1	TRBV7-2	14	NA	TRBJ2-3	TGTGCCAGCAGCGTAGACAGGGGTGCAGATACGCAGTATTTT	CASSVDRGADTQYF
NA	TRBV7-9	15	NA	TRBJ2-1	TGTGCCAGCAGCATAAGTTCGGGACTCCGCAATGAGCAGTTCTTC	CASSISSGLRNEQFF
NA	TRBV19	14	once	TRBJ2-7	TGTGCCAGTAGTATAAAACTCGGGAGCTACGAGCAGTACTTC	CASSIKLGSYEQYF
TRBD1	TRBV6-1	11	NA	TRBJ1-1	TGTGCCAGCAGCGCCCAGGGGGACGCTTTCTTT	CASSAQGDAFF
NA	TRBV25-1	15	NA	TRBJ1-5	TGTGCCAGCAGTGTCGGAGGGTATAGCAATCAGCCCCAGCATTTT	CASSVGGYSNQPQHF
TRBD1	TRBV6-1	14	NA	TRBJ2-5	TGTGCCAGCAGTGGCGGACAGGGGCGAGAGACCCAGTACTTC	CASSGGQGRETQYF
TRBD2	TRBV2	14	NA	TRBJ2-2	TGTGCCAGCACCGCGGGGGGAGGAGTCGGGGAGCTGTTTTTT	CASTAGGGVGELFF
TRBD1	TRBV5-1	16	NA	TRBJ1-4	TGCGCCAGCAGCCGACAGGGAATAAACCTTAATGAAAAACTGTTTTTT	CASSRQGINLNEKLFF
NA	TRBV7-2	15	NA	TRBJ1-5	TGTGCCAGCAGCCTGGGGACATTTAGCAATCAGCCCCAGCATTTT	CASSLGTFSNQPQHF
NA	TRBV4-2	15	few	TRBJ2-2	TGTGCCAGCAGCGAGCCGGGACTTAACACCGGGGAGCTGTTTTTT	CASSEPGLNTGELFF
TRBD1	TRBV4-2	14	NA	TRBJ1-1	TGTGCCAGCAGCCAGGACAGGGTGGAGACTGAAGCTTTCTTT	CASSQDRVETEAFF
TRBD1	TRBV5-1	14	NA	TRBJ1-5	TGCGCCAGCCTCCCCGGGACAGGAAATCAGCCCCAGCATTTT	CASLPGTGNQPQHF
TRBD2	TRBV7-9	15	NA	TRBJ2-2	TGTGCCAGCAGTCCTCCGGGACTAGCGGCTGGGGAGCTGTTTTTT	CASSPPGLAAGELFF
NA	TRBV28	15	NA	TRBJ2-5	TGTGCCAGCAGTCCTGGGAGGGGGTTAAAAGAGACCCAGTACTTC	CASSPGRGLKETQYF
TRBD1	TRBV5-5	14	once	TRBJ2-7	TGTGCCAGCAGCTTAGGACAGGGTGTATACGAGCAGTACTTC	CASSLGQGVYEQYF
TRBD2	TRBV5-1	15	NA	TRBJ2-7	TGCGCCAGCAGCGAGCGGGAGGGCCCAGCCTACGAGCAGTACTTC	CASSEREGPAYEQYF
NA	TRBV5-4	16	NA	TRBJ1-1	TGTGCCAGCAGCTTGGGGGCAGGAGGAATGAACACTGAAGCTTTCTTT	CASSLGAGGMNTEAFF
NA	TRBV5-5	15	NA	TRBJ2-1	TGTGCCAGCAGCTTGGAGGCAGGCTCCTACAATGAGCAGTTCTTC	CASSLEAGSYNEQFF
TRBD1	TRBV6-6	14	NA	TRBJ1-1	TGTGCCAGCAGTTATGGACAGGGCGGGACTGAAGCTTTCTTT	CASSYGQGGTEAFF
NA	TRBV28	16	NA	TRBJ1-3	TGTGCCAGCAGTTTAGCGGGGTCGATCTCTGGAAACACCATATATTTT	CASSLAGSISGNTIYF
TRBD1	TRBV7-2	19	NA	TRBJ1-6	TGTGCCAGCAGCTTCCTCTTCCGTCAGGGGGTAACCTATAATTCACCCCTCCACTTT	CASSFLFRQGVTYNSPLHF